This T cell receptor beta chain was retrieved from a study of cytomegalovirus exposure and HLA in healthy donors. At the level of the study: A prior analysis found about 120 million unique TCR beta sequences from around 190 million T cells. Findings of the study overall: A later analysis, which compared TCR beta chains of equal frequency, found the HLA-associated ones more clonally expanded. In a later analysis, V- and J-gene trimming of beta chains associated with a DCLRE1C missense variant, replicated independently.

With 60 Vbeta and 13 Jbeta primers, the PCR was carried out. Data came from immunoSEQ multiplex PCR; TCRdb stores just in-frame clones and leaves some out. This table holds approximately 160,000 clones, 77% found once. The CDR3 runs 17 residues. CDR1 is KGHSH, CDR2 LQKENI, per germline. Trimming cost V 6 bases and J 1 base; bases outside gene matches: 9. Details on this clone: Its specificity is unknown.

V is TRBV18 and J is TRBJ2-3, with 11 bases lining up with TRBD2. The TCR was taken from a male donor in good health and CMV-seropositive. Sequenced material: PBMCs. Written as DNA, the CDR3 is TGTGCCAGCTCGCCCCCGGCACTAGCGGGAGGCACAGATACGCAGTATTTT. This translates into CASSPPALAGGTDTQYF.